The T cell receptor beta chain described here comes from a study of patients and donors after allogeneic stem cell transplantation. The sample holds a few counts of this clonotype. CDR1 and CDR2 (germline): SGHRS, YFSETQ. V lost 3 bases and J lost 7, with 7 bases in between. The CDR3 is 11 residues long. Each CDR3 protein gets one entry after TCRdb re-called the RT-PCR reads with MiXCR. This repertoire shows about 150,000 distinct CDR3 sequences, about 24% found once; its top ten account for roughly 25%. This chain links TRBV5-1 with TRBJ1-1; D unresolved. This TCR was recovered from a human donor who was either an allogeneic HSCT recipient or a stem cell or donor lymphocyte infusion donor (not recorded which). It is not recorded whose cells these are; they may come from a transplant donor. The source material was blood, either unsorted or a sorted T cell fraction (not recorded which). CDR3 sequence: CASSSSSEAFF. The CDR3 DNA reads TGCGCCAGCAGCTCCTCAAGTGAAGCTTTCTTT.